The TCR beta chain under discussion was sequenced for a study of cytomegalovirus exposure and HLA in healthy donors (dated by TCRdb to the late 2010s). Turning to the overall study: An earlier analysis of more than 550 of the donors reported approximately 300 Gb of sequence data and 117 million unique TCR beta sequences obtained from approximately 180 million T cells. Typing coverage differed by locus: A, B, C, DRB1 and DQB1 were typed in about 629-640 donors, DQA1 in 500 to 550, DPA1 in roughly 590, and DPB1 in 472. Roughly five DR-DQ haplotypes were treated as single units for association and clustering because of strong linkage in the cohort. An earlier analysis of 587 of the donors used high-throughput TCR beta sequencing to judge whether each TCR beta V gene segment behaved as functional or pseudogenic. Across about 380 genotyped donors of the cohort, an average of about 200,000 unique TCR beta nucleotide sequences per donor were sequenced, and 15% to 20% of those sequences were non-productive. The aim of the study was to test whether cataloging public T cell receptors could identify signatures of past pathogen exposure. HLA typing included class I and class II loci at four-digit resolution. Using immunosequencing, the study profiled T cell repertoires from approximately 700 subjects and related those repertoires to cytomegalovirus serostatus. In the later analysis, no new phenotypic data were used to find candidate immune exposures; instead, reliance was placed on TCR beta sequences and their occurrence across donors. A later genetic analysis took genome-wide SNP genotypes for about 55% of the roughly 670 donors and used that subset as a discovery cohort. Along with the approximately 670-subject first cohort, a separate validation cohort of over a hundred different subjects was used. Donor age, sex, ethnicity and CMV serostatus were compiled together with the repertoire data. Roughly 300 gigabases of sequencing data and tens of millions of unique TCR sequences were included in an early release covering 550 to 650 HLA-typed donors. To predict cytomegalovirus infection status, the study combined high-throughput TCR immunosequencing, statistical association of individual TCRs with disease status, and machine learning. All discovery cohort repertoires had been generated on a single sequencing platform. In a later analysis, previously published TCR beta repertoires from more than 500 donors were re-analyzed and high-resolution HLA genotyping was added so that TCR occurrence patterns could be studied. Of the 300 to 400 genotyped donors, about 80% fell in the genetic ancestry cluster associated with self-reported Caucasian donors.

The cohort was made up of approximately 670 healthy bone marrow donors. At the time of sampling, all cohort members were nominally healthy, though unrecorded immune exposures were likely present. The donor tested CMV seronegative, placing the donor among the approximately 400 seronegative members of the cohort. Every donor gave a peripheral blood sample, and the peripheral blood mononuclear cells from that sample were used for TCR beta sequencing. The Qiagen DNeasy Blood Extraction Kit was used to extract genomic DNA from the blood cell samples. CDR1 and CDR2, per the germline V gene (reference sequence), are SEHNR and FQNEAQ. Measured from the cysteine to the phenylalanine, the CDR3 is 16 residues long. Only the CDR3 DNA is retained, 48 bases long and in frame from the first base. Library prep was done by the immunoSEQ multiplex PCR assay. A mixture of 60 forward primers for TCR Vbeta segments and 13 reverse primers for TCR Jbeta segments was used in the multiplex PCR. The CDR3 region of rearranged TCR beta genes was amplified from genomic DNA by a multiplex PCR assay. Amplified TCR beta libraries were sequenced as 87-base-pair reads on the Illumina HiSeq System. The authors' analysis ran thus. A later analysis counted approximately 74 million unique TCR beta chains across the 666 repertoires, and some 11 million of these chains were shared by at least two donors. To remove PCR and sequencing errors, raw reads were error-corrected and collapsed into unique sequences using a nearest-neighbor algorithm that merged closely related sequences. Alignment of CDR3 sequences to IMGT reference sequences was used to assign V, D and J gene segments. For a sequence to be retained, a match of at least six nucleotides was required to both a V gene segment and a J gene segment. A rearrangement was called productive if the CDR3 had no stop codons and remained in frame with V and J, and every other rearrangement was called non-productive. CDR3 was defined by IMGT convention, running from the second conserved V-encoded cysteine to the conserved J-encoded phenylalanine. Sequences without an unambiguous match to a single V gene segment were excluded from the earlier analysis of a few hundred of the donors. In an earlier analysis of a few hundred of the donors, V segments were called functional above 56.7% productive rearrangements and were called segregating when the between-donor standard deviation exceeded 5%. To diagnose cytomegalovirus status from the catalog of TCR beta chain sequences, a statistical classification framework was built. V and J gene assignment, in a later analysis, came from comparing TCR nucleotide sequences with IMGT/GENE-DB human TR gene sequences. A later analysis assigned CDR3 sequences and most-parsimonious VDJ recombination scenarios with the TCRdist pipeline. In a later analysis, every TCR beta chain was defined by the combination of its CDR3 amino acid sequence and its V-gene family, and reads without a unique V-gene family were dropped. In a later analysis, fewer than 650 highly shared, low-generation-probability nucleotide sequences were removed to address suspected cross-contamination and a sequencing artifact. In a later analysis, a clonal expansion index was calculated for each public chain from normalized within-repertoire ranks of inferred template counts. Generation probabilities in a later analysis came from a VDJ recombination model fitted to out-of-frame rearrangements, and those results were checked against IGoR. In a later analysis, TCR-TCR, TCR-HLA and TCR-CMV co-occurrence was scored with hypergeometric tests, and a repertoire-size bias correction was applied to TCR pairs. False discovery rates were estimated in a later analysis by permuting HLA or CMV assignments 20 times. A later analysis grouped co-occurring TCRs with DBSCAN, adding TCRdist sequence similarity when clustering within HLA-allele-positive subsets. Repertoires with fewer than 30,000 or more than 120,000 public chains were left out of co-occurrence clustering, as were five repertoires with anomalous nucleotide sharing. Entries here come from immuneACCESS through TCRdb and include only in-frame sequences with V and J called. Some clones fail to appear in such tables; in the studies checked, an unresolved V gene covers under half of the shortfall, and the cause of the remainder is unknown. V, J and clone size are taken as reported in that table, and D and trimming were inferred from the DNA itself. Recorded for this sample are over 35,000 clones; roughly 80% of them occurred a single time. Roughly 1.5% of the sample rests with the top ten.

Findings and caveats that apply to the study as a whole: The 87-base-pair reads could not distinguish some IMGT-functional V segments, including TRBV6-2 and TRBV6-3, so those segments were excluded. A later genetic analysis associated a missense DCLRE1C variant with V-gene and J-gene trimming of TCR beta chains, and an independent cohort replicated the association. An earlier analysis of 587 of the donors showed that most TCR beta V segments appeared in productive rearrangements either about 87% or about 30% of the time, which broadly matched IMGT annotations. Linkage disequilibrium might explain the correlated functional status among segregating V segments, but an unknown experimental factor could not be ruled out. In a later analysis, HLA-associated TCR beta chains showed more clonal expansion and lower generation probabilities than non-associated chains that were equally common. When HLA alleles, especially DR and DQ, strongly co-occurred, attributing TCR associations to individual alleles was difficult. According to a later analysis, parvovirus B19, influenza, CMV and Epstein-Barr virus appeared linked to several top co-occurrence clusters. Three of the identified cytomegalovirus-associated TCR beta chains were confirmed in vitro to be specific for cytomegalovirus antigens. The study gave a list of 150 to 200 TCR beta chains associated with cytomegalovirus. Most TCR sequences were observed very rarely across donors, whereas some public TCRs were present in many individuals. Most CMV-associated TCR beta chains appeared to be HLA-restricted in a later analysis, and the HLA associations seemed to be driven largely by CMV exposure. In both the original and validation cohorts, the classifier was reported to diagnose cytomegalovirus status with high specificity and sensitivity. The presence/absence analyses assumed that sequencing depth was roughly uniform across donors, and that assumption may not be true. Because some donors lacked HLA typing at each locus, the association tests relied only on the typed subset. In a later analysis, around 17,000 TCR beta sequences were associated with specific HLA alleles at a false discovery rate of 0.05. About 17 rarely observed V segments, including chromosome 9 orphons, were excluded from the earlier analysis of approximately 500 of the donors because counts were too low. According to a later genetic analysis, donors in an Asian-associated ancestry cluster had fewer N-insertions in productive TCRs than the approximately 650-donor mean. It was suggested by the authors that the approach could potentially be generalized to other disease states and immunological phenotypes. CMV serostatus was the only immune exposure information available for the cohort. The cohort was sequenced for TCR beta chains only, and without alpha or paired-chain data the features that could be detected were limited. A cluster of highly shared sequence variants was judged likely to be a technical artifact of the sequencing pipeline. A further reported finding was that TCR beta sequences accurately predicted the HLA-A and HLA-B alleles for most subjects in the first cohort. In a later analysis, the rate of TCR association differed among HLA loci, with DRB1 alleles having the most associated TCRs and HLA-C alleles having the fewest.

Comments on this clone: Its cognate antigen has yet to be identified. Compared with germline, one end of the junction differs, possibly owing to a read error.

The receptor was isolated from a man aged 30 to 39 in good health and CMV-seronegative. This receptor chain uses TRBV7-9 and TRBJ1-5; TRBD1 is a weak D gene call, 6 bases matching. The sequencing input was PBMCs. The DNA sequence is TGTTCCAGCAGCTTAGCGAGGACAGATAGCAATCAGCCCCAGCATTTT. This encodes CSSSLARTDSNQPQHF.